Below, 32 T cell receptor beta chains from the same sample are listed, as sequenced in a study of Ad26.COV2.S vaccination and SARS-CoV-2 variants. Profiled with immunoSEQ multiplex PCR; TCRdb holds only in-frame clones, not every one. The sample gives about 440,000 clones, around 91% of which show up once; about 4.4% is in the top ten. Treatment in this sample: roughly 20 received Ad26.COV2.S at low or high dose, single or two shots; roughly five received placebo; per-sample allocation not given. Following the first vaccine or placebo injection, samples were taken on day 63. The sample here was peripheral blood, taken in a trial of Ad26.COV2.S vaccine versus placebo. The receptors were sampled from a person between 18 and 65 years old who received the Ad26.COV2.S COVID-19 vaccine or a placebo.

The CDR3 spells CASSPMGLAELYNEQFF. CDR3 sequence (DNA): TGTGCCAGCAGCCCGATGGGACTAGCGGAACTCTACAATGAGCAGTTCTTC. The chain carries TRBV13 and TRBJ2-1, with 11 positions matching TRBD2. The germline V gene encodes CDR1 PRHDT and CDR2 FYEKMQ (reference sequence). This CDR3 comprises 17 residues. The J segment lost 3 bases and the V segment lost 5 bases, leaving 9 bases of the junction unmatched.

This rearrangement joins TRBV5-1 to TRBJ2-2; TRBD1 agrees at 7 bases. The CDR3 contains 16 residues. Trimming removed 5 bases from V and 7 bases from J; junction bases left unmatched: 14. Germline CDR1 reads SGHRS; CDR2 reads YFSETQ. CDR3 coding DNA: TGCGCCAGCAGACCACTGGACAGGCCTTACAACGGGGAGCTGTTTTTT. Its protein is CASRPLDRPYNGELFF.

This chain joins TRBV27 and TRBJ2-7, with 11 bases aligning to TRBD2. V lost 8 bases and J lost 3; bases outside the gene matches: 9. Per germline, CDR1 MNHEY and CDR2 SMNVEV (reference sequence). The CDR3 has 15 residues. This CDR3 reads CASGHPLAGDYEQYF. The CDR3 DNA reads as TGTGCCAGCGGGCATCCACTAGCGGGAGACTACGAGCAGTACTTC.

The chain carries TRBV7-2 and TRBJ2-1, with D hard to call. The CDR3 has 15 residues. V lost 5 bases and J lost 4, with 15 bases in between. Germline V gene lookup returns CDR1 SGHTA and CDR2 FQGNSA. CDR3 coding DNA: TGTGCCAGCAGCCAGACCCTAAGGGCTTACAATGAGCAGTTCTTC. Its translation is CASSQTLRAYNEQFF.

The gene calls are TRBV7-9 and TRBJ1-2, with TRBD1 identical over 10 bases. Germline values: CDR1 SEHNR, CDR2 FQNEAQ (reference sequence). The CDR3 is 17 residues long. The J segment lost 2 bases and the V segment lost 4 bases, leaving 10 bases of the junction unmatched. CDR3 protein: CASSSRRDRGLNYGYTF. The CDR3 coding sequence is TGTGCCAGCAGCTCTCGTCGGGACAGGGGCCTAAACTATGGCTACACCTTC. Filled out from reference TRBV7-9 and TRBJ1-2, the complete variable domain reads DTGVSQNPRHKITKRGQNVTFRCDPISEHNRLYWYRQTLGQGPEFLTYFQNEAQLEKSRLLSDRFSAERPKGSFSTLEIQRTEQGDSAMYLCASSSRRDRGLNYGYTFGSGTRLTVV.

The V call is TRBV6-6, the J call TRBJ1-4; no firm D call. Trimming took off 6 bases at V and 0 bases at J, with 20 bases between the two ends. The germline CDR1 and CDR2 sequences are MNHNY and SVGAGI (reference sequence). The CDR3 is 18 amino acids. This CDR3 is CASRRPPAGSATNEKLFF. Written as DNA, the CDR3 is TGTGCCAGCAGGCGACCCCCCGCCGGGTCAGCAACTAATGAAAAACTGTTTTTT.

The chain joins TRBV7-9 to TRBJ2-5; tentatively, D is TRBD2 (6 bases). Trimming took off 5 bases at V and 4 bases at J, with 17 bases between the two ends. This CDR3 comprises 15 residues. CDR1 is SEHNR, CDR2 FQNEAQ, per germline (reference sequence). CDR3 sequence reads: CASSPQEGGRETQYF. Here the CDR3 DNA reads TGTGCCAGCAGCCCCCAGGAGGGTGGGCGAGAGACCCAGTACTTC. The variable domain in full, with the rest retrieved from reference TRBV7-9 and TRBJ2-5, is DTGVSQNPRHKITKRGQNVTFRCDPISEHNRLYWYRQTLGQGPEFLTYFQNEAQLEKSRLLSDRFSAERPKGSFSTLEIQRTEQGDSAMYLCASSPQEGGRETQYFGPGTRLLVL.

The rearrangement links TRBV7-3 to TRBJ2-3; D gene unclear. The CDR3 totals 14 residues. Per germline, CDR1 SGHTA and CDR2 FQGTGA. V was clipped by 2 bases and J by 2 bases, with 8 bases between them. DNA of the CDR3: TGTGCCAGCAGCTTATACAAGTCCACAGATACGCAGTATTTT. As protein: CASSLYKSTDTQYF.

The chain has TRBV6-2 or TRBV6-3 and TRBJ1-2; D not resolved. The V gene's germline CDR1 is MNHEY and CDR2 SVGEGT. The CDR3 length is 12 residues. The V and J ends lost 2 bases and 5 bases respectively, with 6 bases between them. This CDR3 is CASSYDSYGYTF. CDR3 in DNA: TGTGCCAGCAGTTACGACTCGTATGGCTACACCTTC.

The genes are TRBV11-2 and TRBJ1-4; no firm D call. Per germline, CDR1 SGHAT and CDR2 FQNNGV. This CDR3 region has 17 residues. Trimming shortened V by 4 bases and J by 0 bases, and 15 bases separated the two germline ends. The CDR3 DNA follows: TGTGCCAGCAGCTCGAGTAGGGTTGGGGCAACTAATGAAAAACTGTTTTTT. It codes for CASSSSRVGATNEKLFF.

V gene TRBV6-6 combines with J gene TRBJ2-7, with D possibly matching TRBD2 (6 bases). Germline-derived CDR1 and CDR2 are MNHNY and SVGAGI (reference sequence). The CDR3 totals 14 residues. Between the trimmed V and J ends, which lost 9 bases and 4 bases, there was a span of 19 bases. The CDR3 loop reads CASRTGGGSYEQYF. The CDR3 DNA is TGTGCCAGTCGGACTGGGGGAGGATCTTACGAGCAGTACTTC.

This chain joins TRBV28 and TRBJ2-7, with 8 bases identical to TRBD2. CDR1 and CDR2 (germline): MDHEN, SYDVKM. Germline trimming cut 3 bases from V and 9 bases from J; bases unmatched to any gene: 10. The CDR3 is 14 residues long. DNA for the CDR3: TGTGCCAGCAGTTTGCTACTAGCGGCCCCCGTGCAGTACTTC. Translated: CASSLLLAAPVQYF.

This clone came up once. The V and J genes are TRBV27 and TRBJ2-2; no definite D call. The germline V gene has CDR1 MNHEY and CDR2 SMNVEV (reference sequence). This CDR3 is 15 amino acids long. With 3 bases removed from V and 1 base from J, the gap between germline ends came to 9 bases. The CDR3 DNA is TGTGCCAGCAGTTTTGAGGCGGAGAACACCGGGGAGCTGTTTTTT. Translating it yields CASSFEAENTGELFF.

The chain links TRBV24-1 to TRBJ2-7, with 7 positions matching TRBD2. J was trimmed by 0 bases and V by 5 bases; bases with no gene match: 3. The CDR3 contains 14 residues. Germline CDR1 is KGHDR and CDR2 is SFDVKD. As DNA, the CDR3 is TGTGCCACCAGTGCCGGGGGGTCCTCCTACGAGCAGTACTTC. Its translation is CATSAGGSSYEQYF.

This chain joins TRBV3-1 (or the pseudogene TRBV3-2) and TRBJ2-1; no firm D call. Germline V gene lookup returns CDR1 LGHDT and CDR2 YNNKEL (reference sequence). V shed 5 bases and J shed 9 bases, with 14 bases lying between them. The CDR3 contains 13 residues. CDR3 in DNA: TGTGCCAGCAGCTATTCATTAGCTGGTGAGCAGTTCTTC. Translated: CASSYSLAGEQFF.

The rearrangement joins TRBV6-5 to TRBJ1-3; 9 nucleotides line up with TRBD1. The V segment lost 8 bases and the J segment 4 bases; nucleotides outside the gene matches: 3. CDR3 length: 13 residues. Germline loops: CDR1 MNHEY, CDR2 SVGAGI. CDR3 sequence reads: CASYRGRGNTIYF. The CDR3 nucleotides are TGTGCCAGCTACAGGGGGCGAGGAAACACCATATATTTT.

The genes are TRBV30 and TRBJ1-3; TRBD1 is a possible D gene (6 bases). Germline assignment: CDR1 GTSNPN and CDR2 SVGIG (reference sequence). The CDR3 consists of 12 residues. The germline V and J ends were trimmed by 2 bases and 5 bases, with 7 bases remaining between them. CDR3 bases: TGTGCCTGGAGTCGGGACAGAAACACCATATATTTT. It codes for CAWSRDRNTIYF.

The J gene is TRBJ2-2, the V gene TRBV7-2; D is ambiguous. Germline CDR1 SGHTA, CDR2 FQGNSA. V lost 5 bases and J 5 bases, leaving 6 bases between the germline ends. The length of the CDR3 is 12 residues. Written as DNA, the CDR3 is TGTGCCAGCAGCACCAGTACCGGGGAGCTGTTTTTT. Its protein is CASSTSTGELFF.

The chain is built from TRBV28 and TRBJ2-1; D tentatively reads TRBD1 or TRBD2 (5 bases each). This CDR3 region has 15 residues. Germline V gene lookup returns CDR1 MDHEN and CDR2 SYDVKM. The V end lost 4 bases, the J end lost 8 bases, and 18 bases lay between the germline ends. CDR3 DNA sequence: TGTGCCAGCAGTTCACCGGGACGGTCCAGGTATGAGCAGTTCTTC. Amino acid sequence: CASSSPGRSRYEQFF.

This chain uses TRBV19 with TRBJ1-4, with D possibly TRBD1 on 5 matching bases. V dropped 5 bases and J dropped 8 bases, with 12 bases sitting between them. Germline loops: CDR1 LNHDA, CDR2 SQIVND (reference sequence). The CDR3 contains 13 residues. In nucleotides, the CDR3 is TGTGCCAGTAGTCCCCGGGACGGGGAAAAACTGTTTTTT. It yields the protein CASSPRDGEKLFF. The whole variable domain, filled in from reference TRBV19 and TRBJ1-4, reads DGGITQSPKYLFRKEGQNVTLSCEQNLNHDAMYWYRQDPGQGLRLIYYSQIVNDFQKGDIAEGYSVSREKKESFPLTVTSAQKNPTAFYLCASSPRDGEKLFFGSGTQLSVL.

This rearrangement joins TRBV7-9 to TRBJ2-1; 12 bases match TRBD2. The germline V gene has CDR1 SEHNR and CDR2 FQNEAQ (reference sequence). The junction had 5 bases not matched to a gene; V was cut back by 5 bases and J by 0 bases. This CDR3 is built from 17 residues. The CDR3 spells CASSPSGRESSYNEQFF. DNA for the CDR3: TGTGCCAGCAGCCCTAGCGGGAGGGAAAGCTCCTACAATGAGCAGTTCTTC. The whole variable domain, filled in from reference TRBV7-9 and TRBJ2-1, reads DTGVSQNPRHKITKRGQNVTFRCDPISEHNRLYWYRQTLGQGPEFLTYFQNEAQLEKSRLLSDRFSAERPKGSFSTLEIQRTEQGDSAMYLCASSPSGRESSYNEQFFGPGTRLTVL.

The V and J genes are TRBV19 and TRBJ2-1; TRBD2 matches 15 bases. The trim removed 1 base at V and 7 bases at J, leaving 2 bases unmatched. Germline assignment: CDR1 LNHDA and CDR2 SQIVND (reference sequence). The CDR3 sequence is 16 residues long. The CDR3 DNA is TGTGCCAGTAGTATAGGAGGGACTAGCGGGGGGAATGAGCAGTTCTTC. Translating gives CASSIGGTSGGNEQFF.

The chain couples TRBV7-2 to TRBJ1-6; no definite D call. V lost 2 bases to trimming and J lost 13 bases, with 18 bases between them. Per the germline V gene, CDR1 is SGHTA and CDR2 is FQGNSA. This CDR3 contains 15 residues. CDR3 sequence reads: CASSLLLNSGSPLHF. CDR3 nucleotide sequence: TGTGCCAGCAGCTTACTACTCAATTCGGGCTCTCCCCTCCACTTT.

The V gene is TRBV5-4, the J gene TRBJ1-6; TRBD1 is a possible D gene (6 bases). This CDR3 contains 17 residues. Deletions cut 0 bases from V and 10 bases from J, with 20 bases between. Per the germline V gene, CDR1 is SGHNT and CDR2 is YYREEE (reference sequence). The CDR3 nucleotides are TGTGCCAGCAGCTTGGCCGGGGGGGGCGGTATACCCTCACCCCTCCACTTT. It encodes CASSLAGGGGIPSPLHF.

This chain uses TRBV18 with TRBJ1-1; TRBD1 aligns across 7 bases. There are 15 residues in the CDR3. Trimming removed 3 bases from V and 2 bases from J; junction bases left unmatched: 6. The germline V gene has CDR1 KGHSH and CDR2 LQKENI. Written as DNA, the CDR3 is TGTGCCAGCTCACCCCTGACAGGGACCAACACTGAAGCTTTCTTT. Translation: CASSPLTGTNTEAFF.

The chain carries TRBV28 and TRBJ2-3; D is unresolved. The germline gives CDR1 MDHEN, CDR2 SYDVKM. This CDR3 has 16 residues. V was trimmed by 4 bases and J by 0 bases, leaving 14 bases between them. As DNA, the CDR3 is TGTGCCAGCAGTTCCCCGCAGGCGGCTAGCACAGATACGCAGTATTTT. The encoded protein is CASSSPQAASTDTQYF.

The rearrangement joins TRBV19 to TRBJ2-2, with 7 bases fitting TRBD2. CDR1 is LNHDA, CDR2 SQIVND, per germline (reference sequence). This CDR3 region has 16 residues. V lost 2 bases and J lost 3; bases outside the gene matches: 6. The CDR3 loop reads CASSIMGRGYTGELFF. The CDR3 nucleotides are TGTGCCAGTAGTATAATGGGGCGGGGGTACACCGGGGAGCTGTTTTTT.

The CDR3 spells CASKAPNNRGAGELFF. Here the CDR3 DNA reads TGTGCCAGCAAGGCACCCAACAACAGGGGCGCCGGGGAGCTGTTTTTT. This chain connects TRBV28 to TRBJ2-2, with 7 bases matching TRBD1. This CDR3 has 16 residues. In germline, CDR1 is MDHEN, CDR2 SYDVKM. V was clipped by 7 bases and J by 6 bases; unmatched bases: 14.

V is TRBV4-3 and J is TRBJ2-4; weak D call: TRBD2 (6 bases). The germline gives CDR1 LGHNA, CDR2 YSLEER. The V end was cut by 1 base, the J end by 2 bases, with 18 bases between. This CDR3 spans 18 amino acids. The CDR3 DNA follows: TGCGCCAGCAGCCAAGCACCGCGCGGAGGGTCTACCAAAAACATTCAGTACTTC. This encodes CASSQAPRGGSTKNIQYF.

The rearrangement joins TRBV5-4 to TRBJ2-3; 7 nucleotides align to TRBD2. The CDR3 is 15 residues long. Germline-derived CDR1 and CDR2 are SGHNT and YYREEE (reference sequence). V lost 3 bases, J lost 4 bases, and 8 bases stayed unmatched. The CDR3 DNA reads as TGTGCCAGCAGCTCAGGACTAGGTTGGGCAGATACGCAGTATTTT. Its protein product is CASSSGLGWADTQYF.

This clone was observed a handful of times. This chain connects TRBV2 to TRBJ1-4; perhaps TRBD1 as D (6 bases). CDR3 size: 14 residues. Per the germline V gene, CDR1 is SNHLY and CDR2 is FYNNEI. V lost 4 bases, J lost 5 bases, and 11 bases lay in between. CDR3 protein: CASSAGQLNEKLFF. CDR3 sequence (DNA): TGTGCCAGCAGTGCAGGACAGTTAAATGAAAAACTGTTTTTT.

The rearrangement joins TRBV4-3 to TRBJ2-1; a possible D gene is TRBD2 (6 bases). This CDR3 spans 16 amino acids. V was clipped by 3 bases and J by 8 bases, with 20 bases between them. Germline V gene sequence: CDR1 LGHNA, CDR2 YSLEER. CDR3 sequence reads: CASSQTPGTGGHEQFF. The CDR3 DNA sequence: TGCGCCAGCAGCCAGACCCCCGGGACTGGGGGACATGAGCAGTTCTTC.